The T cell receptor (beta chain) described here comes from a study of Graves' ophthalmopathy and Graves' hyperthyroidism. Study summary: There was a collection of peripheral blood at initial diagnosis, before any treatment. Points from the study as a whole: In blood, most expanded thyroid clonotypes above 0.001 frequency were also detected.

CDR3 size: 14 residues. The germline CDR1 and CDR2 sequences are MNHEY and SVGEGT. Trimming shortened V by 6 bases and J by 5 bases, and 16 bases separated the two germline ends. As the template, RNA transcripts were used to amplify TCR beta CDR3 regions. An initial RT-PCR round employing HTBI primers preceded a second-round multiplex PCR. Via MiXCR, TCRdb re-called the multiplex PCR reads, giving one row per CDR3 protein. The table has under 250,000 distinct CDR3 sequences, roughly a fifth seen once; the top ten hold 43%. PBMCs were isolated from a roughly 9 ml sample of fresh peripheral blood. At least ten counts were recorded for this clonotype. Its antigen is undetermined.

The genes are TRBV6-2 or TRBV6-3 and TRBJ2-5; no reliable D call. Sequencing was performed on peripheral blood. The TCR originated in a woman aged 45-59 years with Graves' ophthalmopathy. The CDR3 coding sequence is TGTGCCAGCAGAGATACGGGCGGAAGGGAGACCCAGTACTTC. Translated, it gives CASRDTGGRETQYF.